This T cell receptor beta chain was found in a study of blood T cell repertoires in COVID-19. Repertoires were generated with immunoSEQ multiplex PCR, while TCRdb's copy carries only in-frame clones and drops some. The sample carries some 65,000 clones, about 74% recorded once. There are 15 residues in the CDR3. CDR1 and CDR2 (germline): SQVTM, ANQGSEA. V gave up 6 bases and J gave up 1 base; unmatched junction bases: 11. The chain links TRBV29-1 to TRBJ2-7; 8 bases agree with TRBD1. Source material: peripheral blood. The sequence came from a woman aged 80 or older with acute or convalescent COVID-19. The chain's CDR3 is CSVARTGFGSYEQYF. The CDR3 nucleotides read TGCAGCGTCGCCAGGACAGGGTTTGGTTCCTACGAGCAGTACTTC.